This TCR beta chain was identified in a study of Tregs in tolerant kidney transplant recipients. Overall study findings and caveats: Findings come from small patient numbers and require larger validation.

This clone was detected a few times. Its specificity is unknown. Using immunoSEQ multiplex PCR, the repertoire was profiled, and TCRdb retains in-frame clones only, with some absent. Among under 85,000 clones, approximately 91% were seen once, and the ten largest hold approximately 0.4%. This CDR3 has 14 amino acids. Germline CDR1 is SGHTA and CDR2 is FQGNSA. V shed 8 bases and J 2 bases; nucleotides not matched to a gene: 9. The sample consisted of CD4+ T cells from blood, taken before the transplant. The rearrangement links TRBV7-2 to TRBJ2-7, with 7 bases lining up with TRBD2. The receptor comes from a human donor who received a combined kidney and bone marrow transplant. DNA of the CDR3: TGTGCCAGCTCTGGGGAAGCGGGACCCTACGAGCAGTACTTC. Residues: CASSGEAGPYEQYF. Together with reference TRBV7-2 and TRBJ2-7, the CDR3 gives the full variable domain: GAGVSQSPSNKVTEKGKDVELRCDPISGHTALYWYRQSLGQGLEFLIYFQGNSAPDKSGLPSDRFSAERTGGSVSTLTIQRTQQEDSAVYLCASSGEAGPYEQYFGPGTRLTVT.